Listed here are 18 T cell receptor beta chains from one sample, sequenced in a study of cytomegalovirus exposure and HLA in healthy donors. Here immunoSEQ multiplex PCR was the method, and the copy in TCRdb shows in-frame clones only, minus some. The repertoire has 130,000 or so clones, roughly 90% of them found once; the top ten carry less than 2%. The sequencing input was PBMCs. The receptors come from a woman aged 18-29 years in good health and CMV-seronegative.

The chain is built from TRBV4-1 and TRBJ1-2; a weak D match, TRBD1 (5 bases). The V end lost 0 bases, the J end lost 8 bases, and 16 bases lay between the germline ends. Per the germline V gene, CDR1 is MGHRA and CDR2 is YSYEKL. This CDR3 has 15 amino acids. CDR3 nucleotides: TGCGCCAGCAGCCAAGATCTAGGGGCCGGTTGGGGCTACACCTTC. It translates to CASSQDLGAGWGYTF.

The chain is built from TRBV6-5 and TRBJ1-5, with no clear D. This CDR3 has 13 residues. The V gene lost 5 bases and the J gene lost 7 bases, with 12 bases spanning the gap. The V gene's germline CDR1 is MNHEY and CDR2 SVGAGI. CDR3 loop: CASSQTPGQPQHF. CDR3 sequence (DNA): TGTGCCAGCAGTCAAACCCCGGGGCAGCCCCAGCATTTT.

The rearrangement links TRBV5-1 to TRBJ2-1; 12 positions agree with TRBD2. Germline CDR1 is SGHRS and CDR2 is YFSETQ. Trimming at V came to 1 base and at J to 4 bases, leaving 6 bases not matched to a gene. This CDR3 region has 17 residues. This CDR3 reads CASSLILGLAGYNEQFF. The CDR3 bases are TGCGCCAGCAGCTTGATCCTCGGACTAGCGGGATACAATGAGCAGTTCTTC.

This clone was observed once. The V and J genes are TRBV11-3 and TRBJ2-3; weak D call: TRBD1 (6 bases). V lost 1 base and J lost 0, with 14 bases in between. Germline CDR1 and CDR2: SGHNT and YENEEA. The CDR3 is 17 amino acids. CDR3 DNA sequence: TGTGCCAGCAGCTTAGGGGGGCTAGTGACTAGCACAGATACGCAGTATTTT. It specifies CASSLGGLVTSTDTQYF.

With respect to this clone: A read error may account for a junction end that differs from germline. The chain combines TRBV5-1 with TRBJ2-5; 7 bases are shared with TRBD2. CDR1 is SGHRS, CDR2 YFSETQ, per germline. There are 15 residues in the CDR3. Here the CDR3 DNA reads TGCGCCAGCAGCCCCACGTCAGCGGGGCAAGGGACCCAGTACTTC. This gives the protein CASSPTSAGQGTQYF.

The CDR3 DNA is TGTGCCAGCAGCTTGGGCGGGTGGGCCGACTACGAGCAGTACTTC. Its protein product is CASSLGGWADYEQYF. The rearrangement links TRBV5-6 to TRBJ2-7, with a tentative D call TRBD2 (5 bases). Trimming removed 0 bases at V and 3 bases at J, with 13 bases between. The germline CDR1 and CDR2 sequences are SGHDT and YYEEEE. This CDR3 has 15 residues.

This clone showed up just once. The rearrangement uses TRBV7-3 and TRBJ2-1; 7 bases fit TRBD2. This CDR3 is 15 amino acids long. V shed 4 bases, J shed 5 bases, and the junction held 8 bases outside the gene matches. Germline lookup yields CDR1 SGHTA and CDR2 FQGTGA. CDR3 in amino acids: CASSSRASGNNEQFF. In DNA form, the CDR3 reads TGTGCCAGCAGCTCTCGGGCTAGCGGAAACAATGAGCAGTTCTTC.

DNA for the CDR3: TGTGCCAGCAGTCCGGGGGGTCCGATGAACGAGCAGTTCTTC. Protein: CASSPGGPMNEQFF. The chain combines TRBV28 with TRBJ2-1; 7 nucleotides align to TRBD2. The V segment lost 5 bases and the J segment 10 bases; nucleotides outside the gene matches: 11. This CDR3 spans 14 amino acids. Germline V gives CDR1 MDHEN, CDR2 SYDVKM.

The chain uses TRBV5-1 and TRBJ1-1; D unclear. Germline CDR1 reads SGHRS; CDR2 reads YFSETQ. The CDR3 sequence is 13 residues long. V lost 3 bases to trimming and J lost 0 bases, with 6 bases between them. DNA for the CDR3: TGCGCCAGCAGCTGGGCCCTGAACACTGAAGCTTTCTTT. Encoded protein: CASSWALNTEAFF.

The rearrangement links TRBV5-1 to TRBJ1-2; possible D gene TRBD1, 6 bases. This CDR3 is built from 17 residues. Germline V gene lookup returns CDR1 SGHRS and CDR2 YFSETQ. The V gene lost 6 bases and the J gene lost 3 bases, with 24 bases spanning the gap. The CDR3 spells CASTELWRGAPDYGYTF. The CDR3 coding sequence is TGCGCCAGCACCGAATTGTGGCGGGGGGCGCCGGACTATGGCTACACCTTC.

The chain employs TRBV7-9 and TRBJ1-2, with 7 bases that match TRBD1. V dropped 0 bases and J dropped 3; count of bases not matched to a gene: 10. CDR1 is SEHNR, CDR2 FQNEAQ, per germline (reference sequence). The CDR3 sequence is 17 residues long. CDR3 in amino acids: CASSLALVAGGDYGYTF. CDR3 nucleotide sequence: TGTGCCAGCAGCTTAGCGCTAGTCGCAGGGGGTGACTATGGCTACACCTTC.

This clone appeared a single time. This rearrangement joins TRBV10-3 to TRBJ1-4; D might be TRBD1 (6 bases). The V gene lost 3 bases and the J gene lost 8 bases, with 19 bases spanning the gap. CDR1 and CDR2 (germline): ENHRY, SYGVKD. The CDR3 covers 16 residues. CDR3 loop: CAISDHEGGAQEKLFF. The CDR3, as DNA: TGTGCCATCAGTGACCATGAGGGGGGGGCGCAAGAAAAACTGTTTTTT.

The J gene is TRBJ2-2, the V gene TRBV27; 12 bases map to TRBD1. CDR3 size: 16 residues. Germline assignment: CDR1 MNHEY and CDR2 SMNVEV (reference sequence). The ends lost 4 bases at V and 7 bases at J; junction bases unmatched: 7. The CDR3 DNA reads TGTGCCAGCAGTTGGGGGACAGGGGGCGTGAGCGGGGAGCTGTTTTTT. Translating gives CASSWGTGGVSGELFF.

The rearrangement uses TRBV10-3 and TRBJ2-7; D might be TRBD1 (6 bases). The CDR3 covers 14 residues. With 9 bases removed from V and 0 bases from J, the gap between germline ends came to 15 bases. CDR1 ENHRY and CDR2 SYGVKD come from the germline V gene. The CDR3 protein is CAMSSRGSSYEQYF. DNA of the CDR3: TGTGCCATGAGCAGCAGGGGTAGCTCCTACGAGCAGTACTTC.

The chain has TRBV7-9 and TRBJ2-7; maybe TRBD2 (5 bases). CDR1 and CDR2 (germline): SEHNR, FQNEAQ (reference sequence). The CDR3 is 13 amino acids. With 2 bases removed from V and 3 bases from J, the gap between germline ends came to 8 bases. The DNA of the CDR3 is TGTGCCAGCAGCTTACGGGAAAGCTACGAGCAGTACTTC. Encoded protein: CASSLRESYEQYF. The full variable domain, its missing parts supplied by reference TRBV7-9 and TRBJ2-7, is DTGVSQNPRHKITKRGQNVTFRCDPISEHNRLYWYRQTLGQGPEFLTYFQNEAQLEKSRLLSDRFSAERPKGSFSTLEIQRTEQGDSAMYLCASSLRESYEQYFGPGTRLTVT.

The CDR3 DNA reads as TGTGCCAGCAGTTGGGGAGGGATGAATCAGCCCCAGCATTTT. Translated: CASSWGGMNQPQHF. The chain joins TRBV6-1 to TRBJ1-5; D gene ambiguous. Per the germline V gene, CDR1 is MNHNS and CDR2 is SASEGT. Deletions cut 5 bases from V and 4 bases from J, with 12 bases between. The CDR3 covers 14 residues.

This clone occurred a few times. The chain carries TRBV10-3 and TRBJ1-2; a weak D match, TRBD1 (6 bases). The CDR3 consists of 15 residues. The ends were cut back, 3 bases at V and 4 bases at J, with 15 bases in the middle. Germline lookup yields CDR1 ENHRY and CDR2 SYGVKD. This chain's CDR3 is CAISDQDSLRYGYTF. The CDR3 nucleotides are TGTGCCATCAGTGACCAGGACAGCCTGCGCTATGGCTACACCTTC.

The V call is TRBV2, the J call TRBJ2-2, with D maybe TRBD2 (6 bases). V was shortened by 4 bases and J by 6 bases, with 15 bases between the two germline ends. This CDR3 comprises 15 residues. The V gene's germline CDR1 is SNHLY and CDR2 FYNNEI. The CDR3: CASSAWHPGAGELFF. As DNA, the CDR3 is TGTGCCAGCAGTGCGTGGCACCCGGGGGCCGGGGAGCTGTTTTTT.